This passage covers 21 T cell receptor beta chains from one sample sequenced in a study of shared clonotypes between healthy human individuals. Using immunoSEQ multiplex PCR, the repertoire was profiled, and TCRdb retains in-frame clones only, with some absent. The table includes 2 million to 2.5 million clones, 93% detected once. The sequenced sample consisted of naive CD4+ T cells from PBMCs. Subset given: CD45RA+ positively selected. These receptors all stem from a young man in good health. Some clones in this sample may be carry-over from other donors' samples.

The chain combines TRBV19 with TRBJ1-2, with 7 bases fitting TRBD1. J lost 4 bases, V lost 7 bases, and 15 bases had no gene match. CDR1 and CDR2 (germline): LNHDA, SQIVND (reference sequence). The CDR3 sequence is 16 residues long. CDR3 sequence: CASTGRGFPTSYGYTF. CDR3 DNA sequence: TGTGCCAGTACCGGCAGGGGGTTCCCTACAAGCTATGGCTACACCTTC.

V and J are TRBV9 and TRBJ2-5; D may be TRBD2 (6 bases). The CDR3 consists of 15 residues. With 1 base removed from V and 3 bases from J, the gap between germline ends came to 13 bases. Per the germline V gene, CDR1 is SGDLS and CDR2 is YYNGEE. In nucleotides, the CDR3 is TGTGCCAGCAGCGTATCAGCTAGCGTAAAAGAGACCCAGTACTTC. This sequence encodes CASSVSASVKETQYF.

This rearrangement joins TRBV7-2 to TRBJ2-2; 11 nucleotides align to TRBD2. J gave up 4 bases and V 7 bases, and 8 bases lay outside the gene matches. Germline CDR1 is SGHTA and CDR2 is FQGNSA. The CDR3 runs to 16 residues. The CDR3 spells CASTPVLAGGTGELFF. The CDR3 bases are TGTGCCAGCACCCCAGTGCTAGCGGGAGGCACCGGGGAGCTGTTTTTT.

This clone was seen only a few times. V and J are TRBV9 and TRBJ1-2; D not resolved. CDR3 length equals 14 residues. The V gene's germline CDR1 is SGDLS and CDR2 YYNGEE. Trimming pared 2 bases from V and 6 bases from J, leaving 14 bases between. CDR3 sequence: CASSVDVRSDGYTF. The CDR3 nucleotides read TGTGCCAGCAGCGTGGATGTGAGGAGCGATGGCTACACCTTC.

Concerning this clone itself: Distinct nucleotide sequences in the sample also encode this CDR3. V is TRBV20-1 and J is TRBJ2-7; D not certain. The germline V gene encodes CDR1 DFQATT and CDR2 SNEGSKA (reference sequence). Trimming stripped 6 bases from V and 0 bases from J, with 6 bases between. CDR3 size: 11 residues. The CDR3 bases are TGCAGTGCGCGGAGCTCCTACGAGCAGTACTTC. It translates to CSARSSYEQYF.

The chain is built from TRBV6-5 and TRBJ2-3, with D perhaps TRBD2 (6 bases). The V gene lost 9 bases and the J gene lost 5 bases, with 21 bases spanning the gap. CDR1 is MNHEY and CDR2 is SVGAGI in the germline V gene. This CDR3 comprises 15 residues. The CDR3 loop reads CASGGSGSLRDTQYF. The CDR3, as DNA: TGTGCCAGTGGAGGGTCAGGATCGTTGAGAGATACGCAGTATTTT.

The chain recombines TRBV5-1 with TRBJ1-1; TRBD1 matches 8 bases. The CDR3 consists of 16 residues. Germline assignment: CDR1 SGHRS and CDR2 YFSETQ. V shed 2 bases, J shed 4 bases, and the junction held 10 bases outside the gene matches. The CDR3 DNA sequence: TGCGCCAGCAGCTTCGAGTGGACAGGGTTGGGCACTGAAGCTTTCTTT. It codes for CASSFEWTGLGTEAFF.

This clone came up once. This chain links TRBV7-2 with TRBJ2-7, with TRBD1 matching over 9 bases. CDR3 size: 15 residues. Unmatched junction bases numbered 8, after V lost 5 bases and J lost 3 bases. The germline CDR1 and CDR2 sequences are SGHTA and FQGNSA. This CDR3 reads CASSPAGTGFYEQYF. CDR3 in DNA: TGTGCCAGCAGCCCCGCCGGGACAGGGTTCTACGAGCAGTACTTC.

The V gene is TRBV11-2, the J gene TRBJ2-7; D may be TRBD1 (5 bases). The CDR3 sequence is 14 residues long. Germline V gene data show CDR1 as SGHAT and CDR2 as FQNNGV. V lost 8 bases to trimming and J lost 2 bases, with 16 bases between them. The CDR3 here is CASGFTQGPYEQYF. The CDR3 nucleotides are TGTGCCAGCGGTTTCACGCAGGGCCCCTACGAGCAGTACTTC.

The chain's CDR3 is CASSTPGLPKNIQYF. Here the CDR3 DNA reads TGTGCCAGTAGTACCCCGGGTTTACCCAAAAACATTCAGTACTTC. The V and J genes are TRBV19 and TRBJ2-4; no clear D. The CDR3 length is 15 residues. The germline V and J ends were trimmed by 4 bases and 2 bases, with 12 bases remaining between them. Germline CDR1 is LNHDA and CDR2 is SQIVND (reference sequence).

The chain recombines TRBV7-6 with TRBJ1-1; maybe TRBD1 (5 bases). Germline assignment: CDR1 SGHVS and CDR2 FNYEAQ. Trimming shortened V by 0 bases and J by 2 bases, and 13 bases separated the two germline ends. The CDR3 consists of 16 residues. The CDR3 reads CASSLASQTVNTEAFF. Here the CDR3 DNA reads TGTGCCAGCAGCTTAGCCAGCCAGACAGTTAACACTGAAGCTTTCTTT.

The rearrangement links TRBV6-4 to TRBJ2-1; D ambiguous. The CDR3 is 13 amino acids. Germline V gene lookup returns CDR1 MRHNA and CDR2 SNTAGT. V lost 5 bases and J 5 bases, leaving 10 bases between the germline ends. The CDR3 DNA reads TGTGCCAGCAGTCAAAACGAGGACAATGAGCAGTTCTTC. Amino acid sequence: CASSQNEDNEQFF.

This chain links TRBV29-1 with TRBJ1-3; D is unclear. Germline V gene lookup returns CDR1 SQVTM and CDR2 ANQGSEA. This CDR3 has 13 residues. With 3 bases removed from V and 4 bases from J, the gap between germline ends came to 10 bases. The CDR3: CSVDPGEGNTIYF. The CDR3 DNA sequence: TGCAGCGTTGACCCTGGGGAAGGAAACACCATATATTTT.

Here the CDR3 DNA reads TGTGCCATCAGCAGTATACAGGGGAGCTATGGCTACACCTTC. It translates to CAISSIQGSYGYTF. The chain recombines TRBV10-3 with TRBJ1-2; 7 bases match TRBD1. V trimming: 6 bases; J trimming: 4 bases; junction bases outside the gene matches: 8. The V gene's germline CDR1 is ENHRY and CDR2 SYGVKD. This CDR3 has 14 amino acids.

V and J are TRBV7-3 and TRBJ2-7; 12 bases map to TRBD2. After removal of 5 bases from V and 6 bases from J, the junction contained 8 bases not matched to a gene. The V gene's germline CDR1 is SGHTA and CDR2 FQGTGA. The CDR3 covers 15 residues. The CDR3 spells CASSPKTSGSGEQYF. The CDR3 DNA follows: TGTGCCAGCAGCCCTAAGACTAGCGGGAGTGGCGAGCAGTACTTC.

The gene calls are TRBV7-9 and TRBJ1-4, with TRBD1 as a possible D gene (5 bases). CDR1 is SEHNR and CDR2 is FQNEAQ in the germline V gene (reference sequence). V shed 8 bases and J shed 1 base, with 14 bases lying between them. The CDR3 sequence is 15 residues long. For the CDR3, the DNA is TGTGCCAGCTCTCTAGCAGGGATAACTAATGAAAAACTGTTTTTT. Residues: CASSLAGITNEKLFF.

V gene TRBV19 combines with J gene TRBJ2-5; 8 bases line up with TRBD1. CDR1 and CDR2 (germline): LNHDA, SQIVND (reference sequence). This CDR3 spans 15 amino acids. V was pared by 5 bases and J by 4 bases, with 9 bases of the junction left unmatched. The CDR3 DNA is TGTGCCAGTAGTCCCGGAGACAGGGGAAGAGAGACCCAGTACTTC. Its translation: CASSPGDRGRETQYF.

CDR3 amino acids: CASAQGKGEQFF. The CDR3 DNA is TGTGCCAGCGCCCAGGGGAAGGGTGAGCAGTTCTTC. The gene calls are TRBV6-5 and TRBJ2-1, with D possibly TRBD1 on 6 matching bases. Germline-derived CDR1 and CDR2 are MNHEY and SVGAGI. The CDR3 runs 12 residues. V dropped 8 bases and J dropped 9 bases, with 14 bases sitting between them.

V gene TRBV7-9 combines with J gene TRBJ1-3, with TRBD1 matching 7 bases. Trimming at V came to 3 bases and at J to 0 bases, leaving 8 bases not matched to a gene. CDR3 length: 17 amino acids. Germline CDR1 and CDR2: SEHNR and FQNEAQ (reference sequence). For the CDR3, the DNA is TGTGCCAGCAGCTTCAGCCAGACAGGGCTCTCTGGAAACACCATATATTTT. Residues: CASSFSQTGLSGNTIYF.

In the case of this clone: The sample contains more than one DNA sequence encoding this CDR3. V is TRBV5-1 and J is TRBJ2-5; D gene uncertain. Trimming removed 0 bases at V and 4 bases at J, with 10 bases between. Germline assignment: CDR1 SGHRS and CDR2 YFSETQ. The CDR3 is 14 residues long. The CDR3 DNA reads TGCGCCAGCAGCTTGGGTGGCCCGGGAGAGACCCAGTACTTC. This translates into CASSLGGPGETQYF.

The V call is TRBV2, the J call TRBJ2-1; possible D gene TRBD2, 6 bases. The CDR3 length is 13 residues. The V end was cut by 7 bases, the J end by 10 bases, with 17 bases between. Germline V gives CDR1 SNHLY, CDR2 FYNNEI. DNA for the CDR3: TGTGCCAGCAAAACCTCCGGTGGAGGGGAGCAGTTCTTC. Translated, it gives CASKTSGGGEQFF.